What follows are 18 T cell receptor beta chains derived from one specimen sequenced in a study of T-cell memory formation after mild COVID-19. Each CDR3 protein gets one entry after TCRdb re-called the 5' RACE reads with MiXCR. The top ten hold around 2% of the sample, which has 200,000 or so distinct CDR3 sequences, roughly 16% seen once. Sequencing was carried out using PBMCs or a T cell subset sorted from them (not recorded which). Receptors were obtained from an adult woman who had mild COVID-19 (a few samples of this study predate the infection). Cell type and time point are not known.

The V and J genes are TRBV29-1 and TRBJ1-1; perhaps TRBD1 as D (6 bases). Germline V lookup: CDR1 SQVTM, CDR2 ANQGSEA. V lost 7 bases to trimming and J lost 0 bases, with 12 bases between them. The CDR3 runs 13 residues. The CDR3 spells CSGGGGVNTEAFF. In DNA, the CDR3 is TGCAGCGGTGGAGGGGGTGTGAACACTGAAGCTTTCTTT. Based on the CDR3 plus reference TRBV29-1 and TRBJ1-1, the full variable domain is SAVISQKPSRDICQRGTSLTIQCQVDSQVTMMFWYRQQPGQSLTLIATANQGSEATYESGFVIDKFPISRPNLTFSTLTVSNMSPEDSSIYLCSGGGGVNTEAFFGQGTRLTVV.

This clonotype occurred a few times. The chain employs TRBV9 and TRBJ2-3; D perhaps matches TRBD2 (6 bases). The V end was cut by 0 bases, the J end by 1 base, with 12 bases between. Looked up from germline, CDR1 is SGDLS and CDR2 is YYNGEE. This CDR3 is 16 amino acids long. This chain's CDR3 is CASSVGAGPGTDTQYF. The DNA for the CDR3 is TGTGCCAGCAGCGTAGGGGCGGGGCCCGGCACAGATACGCAGTATTTT.

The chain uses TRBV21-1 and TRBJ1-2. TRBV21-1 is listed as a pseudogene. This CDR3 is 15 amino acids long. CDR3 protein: CASSTRSTGPAGYTF. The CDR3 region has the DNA TGTGCCAGCAGCACAAGATCCACAGGGCCCGCTGGCTACACCTTC.

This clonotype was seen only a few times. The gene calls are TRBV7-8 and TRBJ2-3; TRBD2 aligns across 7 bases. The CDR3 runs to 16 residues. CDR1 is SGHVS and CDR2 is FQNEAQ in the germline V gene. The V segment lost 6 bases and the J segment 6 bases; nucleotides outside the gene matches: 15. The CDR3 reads CASRGRWAGVGDTQYF. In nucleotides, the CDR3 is TGTGCCAGCAGAGGACGGTGGGCGGGGGTGGGTGATACGCAGTATTTT.

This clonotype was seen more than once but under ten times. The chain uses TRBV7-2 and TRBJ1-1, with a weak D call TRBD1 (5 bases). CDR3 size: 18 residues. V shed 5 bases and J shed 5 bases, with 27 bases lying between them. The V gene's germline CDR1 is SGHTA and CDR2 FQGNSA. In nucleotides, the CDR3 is TGTGCCAGCAGCGCCAGCAGGGTCCCTTTTAGCCCTGTTACTGAAGCTTTCTTT. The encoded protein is CASSASRVPFSPVTEAFF.

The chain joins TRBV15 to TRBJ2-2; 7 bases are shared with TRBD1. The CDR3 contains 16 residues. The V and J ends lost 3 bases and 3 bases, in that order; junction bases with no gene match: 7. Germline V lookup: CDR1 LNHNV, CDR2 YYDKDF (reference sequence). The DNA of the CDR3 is TGTGCCACCAGCAGCAGGGGGTTTGGGGACACCGGGGAGCTGTTTTTT. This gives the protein CATSSRGFGDTGELFF.

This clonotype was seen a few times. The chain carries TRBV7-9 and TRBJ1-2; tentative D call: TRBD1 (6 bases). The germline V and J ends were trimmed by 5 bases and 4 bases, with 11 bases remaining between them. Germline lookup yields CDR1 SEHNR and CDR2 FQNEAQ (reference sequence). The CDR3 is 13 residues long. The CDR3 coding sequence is TGTGCCAGCAGCCCTACAGGGCCCTATGGCTACACCTTC. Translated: CASSPTGPYGYTF.

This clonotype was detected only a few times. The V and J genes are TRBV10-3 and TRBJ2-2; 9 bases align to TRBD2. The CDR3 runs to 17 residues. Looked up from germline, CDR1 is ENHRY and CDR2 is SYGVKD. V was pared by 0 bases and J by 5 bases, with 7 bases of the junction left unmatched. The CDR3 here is CAISESRGLAGTGELFF. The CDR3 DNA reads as TGTGCCATCAGTGAGTCCAGGGGACTAGCCGGGACCGGGGAGCTGTTTTTT.

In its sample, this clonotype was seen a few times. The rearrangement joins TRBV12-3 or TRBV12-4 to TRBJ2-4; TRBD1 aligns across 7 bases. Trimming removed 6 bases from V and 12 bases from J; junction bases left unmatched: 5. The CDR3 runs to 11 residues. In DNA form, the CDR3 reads TGTGCCAGCAGCTGGACAGGACCTCAGTACTTC. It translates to CASSWTGPQYF.

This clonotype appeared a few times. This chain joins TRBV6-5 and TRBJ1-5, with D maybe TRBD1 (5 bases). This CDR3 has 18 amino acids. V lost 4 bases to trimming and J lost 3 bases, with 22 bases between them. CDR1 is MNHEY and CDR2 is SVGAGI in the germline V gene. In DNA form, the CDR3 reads TGTGCCAGCAGTTCTCTACCCCCCCGGGGCGGGAACAATCAGCCCCAGCATTTT. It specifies CASSSLPPRGGNNQPQHF.

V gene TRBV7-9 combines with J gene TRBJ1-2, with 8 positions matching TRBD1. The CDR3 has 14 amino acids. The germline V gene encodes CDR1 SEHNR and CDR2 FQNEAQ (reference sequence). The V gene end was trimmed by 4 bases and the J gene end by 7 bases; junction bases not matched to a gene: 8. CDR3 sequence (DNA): TGTGCCAGCAGCTGGAACTCCAGGGGGCTTGGCTACACCTTC. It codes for CASSWNSRGLGYTF.

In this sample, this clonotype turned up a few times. The CDR3 loop is CSVDAGAKTDTQYF. The DNA for the CDR3 is TGCAGCGTTGACGCAGGGGCTAAGACAGATACGCAGTATTTT. The rearrangement uses TRBV29-1 and TRBJ2-3, with TRBD1 as a possible D gene (6 bases). The germline V gene encodes CDR1 SQVTM and CDR2 ANQGSEA. The V end was cut by 3 bases, the J end by 3 bases, with 13 bases between. The CDR3 consists of 14 residues.

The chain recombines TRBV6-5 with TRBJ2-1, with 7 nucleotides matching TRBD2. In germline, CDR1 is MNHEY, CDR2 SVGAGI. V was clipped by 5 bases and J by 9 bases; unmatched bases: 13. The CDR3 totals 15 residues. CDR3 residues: CASSKTSLGSIEQFF. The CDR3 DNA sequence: TGTGCCAGCAGTAAGACTAGCCTCGGATCCATTGAGCAGTTCTTC.

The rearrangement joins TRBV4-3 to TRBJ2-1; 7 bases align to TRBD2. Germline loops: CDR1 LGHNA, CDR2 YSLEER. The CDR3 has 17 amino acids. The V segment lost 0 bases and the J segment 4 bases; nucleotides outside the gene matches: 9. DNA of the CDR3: TGCGCCAGCAGCCAAGATCCAGGCACTAGCGTATACAATGAGCAGTTCTTC. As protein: CASSQDPGTSVYNEQFF.

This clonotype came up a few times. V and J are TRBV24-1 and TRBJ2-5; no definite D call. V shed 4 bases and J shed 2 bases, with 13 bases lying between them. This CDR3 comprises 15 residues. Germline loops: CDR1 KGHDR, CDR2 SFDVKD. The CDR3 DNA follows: TGTGCCACCAGTGAGTCAGGAAGCTTACAAGAGACCCAGTACTTC. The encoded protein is CATSESGSLQETQYF.

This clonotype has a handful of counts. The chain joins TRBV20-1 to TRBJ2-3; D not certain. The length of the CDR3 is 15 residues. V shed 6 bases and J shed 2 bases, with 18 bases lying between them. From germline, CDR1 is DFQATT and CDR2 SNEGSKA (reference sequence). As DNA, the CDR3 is TGCAGTGCCCGCCGATTGGCAGTTGACACAGATACGCAGTATTTT. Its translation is CSARRLAVDTDTQYF.

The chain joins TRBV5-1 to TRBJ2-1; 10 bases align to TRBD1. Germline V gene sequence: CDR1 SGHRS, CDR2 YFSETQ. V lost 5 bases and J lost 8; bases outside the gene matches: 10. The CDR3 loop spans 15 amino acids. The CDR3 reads CASRRAGTGVDEQFF. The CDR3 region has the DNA TGCGCCAGCAGGCGAGCTGGGACAGGGGTGGATGAGCAGTTCTTC.

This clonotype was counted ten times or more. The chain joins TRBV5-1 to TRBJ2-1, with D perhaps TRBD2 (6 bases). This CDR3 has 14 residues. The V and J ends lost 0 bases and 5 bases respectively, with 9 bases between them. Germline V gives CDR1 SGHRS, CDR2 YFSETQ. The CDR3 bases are TGCGCCAGCAGCTTGGGGCGGGGCAACAATGAGCAGTTCTTC. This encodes CASSLGRGNNEQFF.